This entry lists 21 T cell receptor beta chains sequenced from one sample in a study of T cell changes during pregnancy in multiple sclerosis (dated 2019 in TCRdb). The method was the immunoSEQ multiplex PCR assay. The source is immuneACCESS, and TCRdb retained only in-frame sequences with V and J called. Part of the clones is not carried over; for the studies checked, unresolved V genes explain less than half of this, and the remainder is unexplained. A total of approximately 83,000 clones appear in this sample, 90% to 95% of them only once. The ten largest clones represent around 2.2% of the sample. Sequenced material: peripheral blood, taken in the third trimester of pregnancy. Receptors were obtained from a female donor with multiple sclerosis, enrolled in a pregnancy study.

The rearrangement links TRBV5-4 to TRBJ1-1, with a tentative D call TRBD1 (6 bases). Germline CDR1 and CDR2: SGHNT and YYREEE (reference sequence). V was cut by 2 bases and J by 5 bases, with 16 bases left in between. The CDR3 consists of 15 residues. CDR3 region: CASSFGGQTETEAFF. CDR3 in DNA: TGTGCCAGCAGCTTCGGCGGACAGACCGAAACTGAAGCTTTCTTT.

The chain links TRBV6-6 to TRBJ2-3; maybe TRBD2 (6 bases). Germline CDR1 is MNHNY and CDR2 is SVGAGI (reference sequence). The V and J ends lost 8 bases and 2 bases respectively, with 14 bases between them. CDR3 size: 14 residues. The CDR3 protein is CASSPGVLTDTQYF. DNA of the CDR3: TGTGCCAGCTCCCCGGGAGTGCTCACAGATACGCAGTATTTT.

This sequence joins TRBV23-1 and TRBJ2-1; 7 positions match TRBD1. TRBV23-1 is recorded as an ORF, its role being uncertain. After removal of 7 bases from V and 0 bases from J, the junction contained 3 bases not matched to a gene. The CDR3 consists of 14 residues. This CDR3 reads CASTDRSSYNEQFF. CDR3 nucleotide sequence: TGCGCCAGCACGGACAGGAGCTCCTACAATGAGCAGTTCTTC.

This chain joins TRBV6-5 and TRBJ2-2; TRBD1 agrees at 9 bases. J was trimmed by 3 bases and V by 5 bases; bases with no gene match: 4. Germline CDR1 MNHEY, CDR2 SVGAGI. The CDR3 is made up of 15 amino acids. In nucleotides, the CDR3 is TGTGCCAGCAGTGGACAGGGGACCTACACCGGGGAGCTGTTTTTT. Translating it yields CASSGQGTYTGELFF.

The J gene is TRBJ1-4, the V gene TRBV7-9; D is ambiguous. The germline gives CDR1 SEHNR, CDR2 FQNEAQ (reference sequence). This CDR3 contains 15 residues. The ends were cut back, 5 bases at V and 11 bases at J, with 21 bases in the middle. The CDR3, as DNA: TGTGCCAGCAGCCCACGGGCCGAAAAGGAGGGCAAACTGTTTTTT. Translated, it gives CASSPRAEKEGKLFF. Full variable domain (rest looked up from reference TRBV7-9 and TRBJ1-4): DTGVSQNPRHKITKRGQNVTFRCDPISEHNRLYWYRQTLGQGPEFLTYFQNEAQLEKSRLLSDRFSAERPKGSFSTLEIQRTEQGDSAMYLCASSPRAEKEGKLFFGSGTQLSVL.

The rearrangement joins TRBV2 to TRBJ1-5; D possibly corresponds to TRBD1 (6 bases). From germline, CDR1 is SNHLY and CDR2 FYNNEI. The CDR3 has 12 amino acids. V gave up 9 bases and J gave up 6 bases, with 12 bases separating them. The CDR3 DNA reads TGTGCCAGTAGGGGGGGTGGTCAGCCCCAGCATTTT. The encoded protein is CASRGGGQPQHF.

This clone has only a few counts. The gene calls are TRBV19 and TRBJ1-2; TRBD1 agrees at 10 bases. With 6 bases clipped from V and 3 bases from J, the junction kept 7 bases outside the gene matches. Looked up from germline, CDR1 is LNHDA and CDR2 is SQIVND (reference sequence). The CDR3 spans 15 residues. CDR3 in DNA: TGTGCCAGTAGCAGAGGGACAGGGGCTCACTATGGCTACACCTTC. Protein: CASSRGTGAHYGYTF.

The chain employs TRBV5-1 and TRBJ2-7; tentative D call: TRBD2 (6 bases). The CDR3 runs 14 residues. The germline CDR1 and CDR2 sequences are SGHRS and YFSETQ. V gave up 7 bases and J gave up 2 bases, with 16 bases separating them. The CDR3 here is CASFTGDHPYEQYF. The CDR3 coding sequence is TGCGCCAGCTTTACGGGAGATCACCCCTACGAGCAGTACTTC.

The genes are TRBV5-5 and TRBJ2-7; 14 bases match TRBD2. Germline V gene sequence: CDR1 SGHKS, CDR2 YYEKEE (reference sequence). Trimming cost V 3 bases and J 5 bases; bases outside gene matches: 1. The CDR3 is 14 amino acids. CDR3 DNA sequence: TGTGCCAGCAGCTGGACTAGCGGGAGGCACGAGCAGTACTTC. This gives the protein CASSWTSGRHEQYF.

This clone has just one count. CDR3 bases: TGTGCCAGCAGCTTAGAAGGGACTAGCACAGATACGCAGTATTTT. Its translation is CASSLEGTSTDTQYF. The V call is TRBV7-3, the J call TRBJ2-3, with a weak D call TRBD2 (6 bases). There are 15 residues in the CDR3. The V gene lost 2 bases and the J gene lost 0 bases, with 9 bases spanning the gap. The V gene's germline CDR1 is SGHTA and CDR2 FQGTGA.

This chain joins TRBV5-1 and TRBJ2-7, with D possibly TRBD1 on 6 matching bases. CDR3 size: 12 residues. Trimming pared 5 bases from V and 2 bases from J, leaving 8 bases between. CDR1 is SGHRS, CDR2 YFSETQ, per germline. The CDR3 region has the DNA TGCGCCAGCAGTCCAGGGGCCTACGAGCAGTACTTC. As protein: CASSPGAYEQYF.

The CDR3 nucleotides read TGTGCCAGCAGCTTGGGGCCATCGGAGCAGTTCTTC. This encodes CASSLGPSEQFF. J is TRBJ2-1 and V is TRBV5-4, with D unclear. V was shortened by 0 bases and J by 10 bases, with 8 bases between the two germline ends. The CDR3 covers 12 residues. From germline, CDR1 is SGHNT and CDR2 YYREEE (reference sequence).

This clone was seen just once. The CDR3 coding sequence is TGCGCCAGCAGCCAAGCTCCTCAGGCAGGGCTTAACACCGGGGAGCTGTTTTTT. Amino acids: CASSQAPQAGLNTGELFF. V is TRBV4-1 and J is TRBJ2-2, with a possible D match to TRBD1 (5 bases). This CDR3 is 18 amino acids long. V was cut by 1 base and J by 2 bases, with 17 bases left in between. Germline V gene data show CDR1 as MGHRA and CDR2 as YSYEKL.

CDR3 nucleotide sequence: TGTGCCAGCAGTAGCGCGGAGTACCAAGAGACCCAGTACTTC. Protein: CASSSAEYQETQYF. The rearrangement uses TRBV27 and TRBJ2-5; no clear D. The CDR3 extends over 14 amino acids. CDR1 is MNHEY and CDR2 is SMNVEV in the germline V gene (reference sequence). V gave up 5 bases and J gave up 0 bases, with 10 bases separating them.

The chain combines TRBV28 with TRBJ2-7, with D maybe TRBD1 (5 bases). The CDR3 is made up of 13 amino acids. Germline assignment: CDR1 MDHEN and CDR2 SYDVKM. The germline V and J ends were trimmed by 6 bases and 2 bases, with 11 bases remaining between them. Written as DNA, the CDR3 is TGTGCCAGCAGGTCCGTACAGGCCTACGAGCAGTACTTC. This gives the protein CASRSVQAYEQYF.

The chain is built from TRBV7-6 and TRBJ2-1, with TRBD1 matching over 7 bases. V shed 5 bases, J shed 6 bases, and the junction held 13 bases outside the gene matches. The germline V gene encodes CDR1 SGHVS and CDR2 FNYEAQ. CDR3 length: 16 amino acids. The chain's CDR3 is CASSAQTGSFVNEQFF. Written as DNA, the CDR3 is TGTGCCAGCAGCGCCCAGACAGGGTCTTTCGTCAATGAGCAGTTCTTC.

V and J are TRBV7-3 and TRBJ2-2; D call uncertain. The V gene's germline CDR1 is SGHTA and CDR2 FQGTGA. V was trimmed by 0 bases and J by 3 bases, leaving 8 bases between them. CDR3 length: 15 amino acids. CDR3 nucleotides: TGTGCCAGCAGCTTAACGTCCCTCCACACCGGGGAGCTGTTTTTT. Translation gives CASSLTSLHTGELFF.

The chain couples TRBV7-2 to TRBJ2-1; D possibly corresponds to TRBD2 (5 bases). The ends were cut back, 1 base at V and 2 bases at J, with 18 bases in the middle. This CDR3 spans 18 amino acids. In germline, CDR1 is SGHTA, CDR2 FQGNSA. Written as DNA, the CDR3 is TGTGCCAGCAGCTTAGGCGGTAGCGACTTCACGCCCTACAATGAGCAGTTCTTC. Amino acids: CASSLGGSDFTPYNEQFF.

With respect to this clone: One end of the junction fails to match germline, which may point to a read error. This sequence joins TRBV27 and TRBJ2-5, with 9 positions matching TRBD1. The length of the CDR3 is 12 residues. Germline V gene data show CDR1 as MNHEY and CDR2 as SMNVEV (reference sequence). The CDR3 reads CASSPTGGNMDF. The CDR3 DNA follows: TGTGCCAGCAGTCCGACAGGGGGAAACATGGACTTC.

The chain employs TRBV28 and TRBJ2-7, with a tentative D call TRBD2 (5 bases). Trimming shortened V by 8 bases and J by 3 bases, and 17 bases separated the two germline ends. Germline V CDR1 and CDR2: MDHEN, SYDVKM. CDR3 length: 14 residues. CDR3 residues: CASRSGSPFYEQYF. CDR3 DNA sequence: TGTGCCAGCCGATCGGGGTCCCCATTCTACGAGCAGTACTTC.

The chain has TRBV9 and TRBJ2-7, with D possibly TRBD2 on 6 matching bases. The CDR3 sequence is 14 residues long. V lost 0 bases and J lost 4, with 11 bases in between. The germline gives CDR1 SGDLS, CDR2 YYNGEE. This CDR3 is CASSVGTGTYEQYF. Here the CDR3 DNA reads TGTGCCAGCAGCGTAGGGACGGGGACTTACGAGCAGTACTTC.